A single sample is the source of the 20 T cell receptor beta chains below, sequenced in a study of blood T cell repertoires in COVID-19. Only in-frame clones appear in the TCRdb table, and some are missing; sequencing was by immunoSEQ multiplex PCR. The sample yields under 65,000 clones, more than 85% seen once. Sequencing was done on a sample of peripheral blood. The receptors come from a man at least 80 years old in a cohort sampled during active COVID-19.

This chain links TRBV7-8 with TRBJ1-2; TRBD1 is a possible D gene (5 bases). There are 13 residues in the CDR3. Germline V gene data show CDR1 as SGHVS and CDR2 as FQNEAQ. The germline V and J ends were trimmed by 1 base and 5 bases, with 8 bases remaining between them. CDR3 in amino acids: CASSLETAYGYTF. Written as DNA, the CDR3 is TGTGCCAGCAGCTTAGAGACAGCTTATGGCTACACCTTC.

The chain recombines TRBV3-1 (or the pseudogene TRBV3-2) with TRBJ2-5; D is undetermined. Trimming removed 2 bases from V and 1 base from J, with 2 bases in between. Germline-derived CDR1 and CDR2 are LGHDT and YNNKEL (reference sequence). This CDR3 region has 12 residues. This CDR3 is CASSQRQETQYF. CDR3 bases: TGTGCCAGCAGCCAACGCCAAGAGACCCAGTACTTC.

A few counts support this clone. The J gene is TRBJ1-5, the V gene TRBV5-1, with D perhaps matching TRBD1 (6 bases). The CDR3 spans 16 residues. V was shortened by 0 bases and J by 0 bases, with 10 bases between the two germline ends. From germline, CDR1 is SGHRS and CDR2 YFSETQ. This CDR3 reads CASSLGTVNSNQPQHF. The CDR3 nucleotides are TGCGCCAGCAGCTTGGGGACAGTGAATAGCAATCAGCCCCAGCATTTT.

The rearrangement uses TRBV18 and TRBJ2-7; 8 nucleotides agree with TRBD1. J gave up 3 bases and V 4 bases, and 2 bases lay outside the gene matches. Germline CDR1 reads KGHSH; CDR2 reads LQKENI. The CDR3 is 13 residues long. CDR3 region: CASSQGTGYEQYF. The CDR3 DNA reads as TGTGCCAGCTCACAAGGGACAGGCTACGAGCAGTACTTC.

This sequence joins TRBV5-1 and TRBJ1-2; D call uncertain. Germline V CDR1 and CDR2: SGHRS, YFSETQ. The CDR3 is 15 residues long. The ends were cut back, 2 bases at V and 6 bases at J, with 17 bases in the middle. CDR3 sequence: CASSLADGKGNGYTF. The CDR3 coding sequence is TGCGCCAGCAGCTTAGCGGACGGGAAGGGTAATGGCTACACCTTC.

The chain couples TRBV5-1 to TRBJ2-3; D not resolved. The germline CDR1 and CDR2 sequences are SGHRS and YFSETQ. V lost 0 bases and J 0 bases, leaving 8 bases between the germline ends. CDR3 length: 15 amino acids. CDR3 in amino acids: CASSLAGSSTDTQYF. The CDR3 DNA reads as TGCGCCAGCAGCTTGGCCGGGTCTAGCACAGATACGCAGTATTTT.

This rearrangement joins TRBV6-5 to TRBJ2-3; D perhaps matches TRBD1 (6 bases). V shed 5 bases and J shed 5 bases, with 17 bases lying between them. Germline CDR1 is MNHEY and CDR2 is SVGAGI. CDR3 length: 15 amino acids. The CDR3 loop is CASSIRTDWGDTQYF. The CDR3 coding sequence is TGTGCCAGCAGTATCCGGACAGACTGGGGAGATACGCAGTATTTT.

V gene TRBV5-4 combines with J gene TRBJ2-3, with 7 bases aligning to TRBD2. Germline CDR1 is SGHNT and CDR2 is YYREEE (reference sequence). This CDR3 spans 14 amino acids. V dropped 2 bases and J dropped 2; count of bases not matched to a gene: 2. The CDR3 region is CASSLRDYTDTQYF. The CDR3 DNA is TGTGCCAGCAGCTTACGGGACTACACAGATACGCAGTATTTT.

Relative to its sample, this clone is medium-sized. The chain is built from TRBV7-2 and TRBJ1-2; D might be TRBD1 (5 bases). Germline V gene data show CDR1 as SGHTA and CDR2 as FQGNSA. Trimming took 1 base from V and 4 from J, leaving 10 bases between them. This CDR3 contains 14 residues. CDR3 region: CASSLGQGGYGYTF. The CDR3, as DNA: TGTGCCAGCAGCTTAGGGCAGGGCGGCTATGGCTACACCTTC. The full variable domain, with the rest looked up from reference TRBV7-2 and TRBJ1-2, is GAGVSQSPSNKVTEKGKDVELRCDPISGHTALYWYRQSLGQGLEFLIYFQGNSAPDKSGLPSDRFSAERTGGSVSTLTIQRTQQEDSAVYLCASSLGQGGYGYTFGSGTRLTVV.

The chain uses TRBV9 and TRBJ2-7, with a tentative D call TRBD2 (6 bases). CDR1 and CDR2 from the germline V gene are SGDLS and YYNGEE. V shed 4 bases and J shed 3 bases, with 14 bases lying between them. This CDR3 spans 14 amino acids. CDR3 DNA: TGTGCCAGCAGCCAAGGAGGGGAAGGCTACGAGCAGTACTTC. Its protein product is CASSQGGEGYEQYF.

This clone was observed once. CDR3 in DNA: TGTGCCAGCAGCTCACCGAGTGGGGGGGCGGGTGAAAAACTGTTTTTT. As protein: CASSSPSGGAGEKLFF. The chain carries TRBV11-2 and TRBJ1-4, with a tentative D call TRBD1 (6 bases). Germline V gene data show CDR1 as SGHAT and CDR2 as FQNNGV. Trimming pared 4 bases from V and 7 bases from J, leaving 19 bases between. CDR3 length equals 16 residues.

The V gene is TRBV30, the J gene TRBJ1-2; 7 bases map to TRBD1. The CDR3 runs to 13 residues. Germline-derived CDR1 and CDR2 are GTSNPN and SVGIG (reference sequence). Germline trimming cut 4 bases from V and 7 bases from J; bases unmatched to any gene: 9. Here the CDR3 reads CAWMTGKGRGYTF. For the CDR3, the DNA is TGTGCCTGGATGACAGGGAAGGGCCGTGGCTACACCTTC.

The chain couples TRBV6-1 to TRBJ2-3; D is possibly TRBD2 (5 bases). Germline values: CDR1 MNHNS, CDR2 SASEGT. Trimming cost V 1 base and J 5 bases, with 16 bases left between them. There are 16 residues in the CDR3. The CDR3 nucleotides read TGTGCCAGCAGTGAAGGGTGGGCCCTAGGGAGAGATACGCAGTATTTT. Translating gives CASSEGWALGRDTQYF.

The J gene is TRBJ1-6, the V gene TRBV4-3; D gene uncertain. Trimming shortened V by 1 base and J by 6 bases, and 10 bases separated the two germline ends. Germline lookup yields CDR1 LGHNA and CDR2 YSLEER. The CDR3 totals 15 residues. CDR3: CASSQGAQSNSPLHF. The CDR3, as DNA: TGCGCCAGCAGCCAAGGGGCCCAATCTAATTCACCCCTCCACTTT.

The sample holds one count of this clone. This sequence joins TRBV4-2 and TRBJ1-6; tentatively, D is TRBD1 (6 bases). Trimming removed 1 base at V and 5 bases at J, with 12 bases between. CDR1 LGHNA and CDR2 YNFKEQ come from the germline V gene. This CDR3 has 16 residues. This CDR3 reads CASSQGTVVNNSPLHF. The CDR3 DNA sequence: TGTGCCAGCAGCCAAGGGACAGTAGTAAATAATTCACCCCTCCACTTT.

This clone was detected a few times. This chain links TRBV27 with TRBJ1-6, with TRBD1 matching 8 bases. Germline V gives CDR1 MNHEY, CDR2 SMNVEV (reference sequence). Losses at the gene ends were 7 bases for V and 9 bases for J; bases not matched to a gene: 5. The CDR3 runs 13 residues. The CDR3 reads CASTGQGISPLHF. The CDR3 nucleotides are TGTGCCAGCACTGGACAGGGTATTTCACCCCTCCACTTT.

V usage is TRBV15 and J usage is TRBJ1-6, with D maybe TRBD1 (5 bases). CDR3 length: 14 amino acids. Trimming stripped 0 bases from V and 6 bases from J, with 6 bases between. Germline CDR1 and CDR2: LNHNV and YYDKDF (reference sequence). This CDR3 reads CATSRETVNSPLHF. The CDR3 DNA sequence: TGTGCCACCAGCAGAGAGACAGTTAATTCACCCCTCCACTTT. The whole variable domain, remainder taken from reference TRBV15 and TRBJ1-6, is DAMVIQNPRYQVTQFGKPVTLSCSQTLNHNVMYWYQQKSSQAPKLLFHYYDKDFNNEADTPDNFQSRRPNTSFCFLDIRSPGLGDTAMYLCATSRETVNSPLHFGNGTRLTVT.

This clone occurred once. The CDR3 DNA sequence: TGTGCCAGCAGTTACGGGCAGGCCGGTGAAAAACTGTTTTTT. It translates to CASSYGQAGEKLFF. This chain uses TRBV6-5 with TRBJ1-4, with no clear D. The CDR3 loop spans 14 amino acids. Per the germline V gene, CDR1 is MNHEY and CDR2 is SVGAGI. V shed 2 bases and J shed 7 bases, with 11 bases lying between them.

The chain links TRBV14 to TRBJ2-1, with D perhaps matching TRBD1 (5 bases). The CDR3 loop spans 16 amino acids. The germline CDR1 and CDR2 sequences are SGHDN and FVKESK. The V end lost 0 bases, the J end lost 5 bases, and 14 bases lay between the germline ends. For the CDR3, the DNA is TGTGCCAGCAGCCAAGAATCAGGGTTGGGCCACAATGAGCAGTTCTTC. Amino acid sequence: CASSQESGLGHNEQFF.

J is TRBJ2-5 and V is TRBV11-2; TRBD1 agrees at 11 bases. The CDR3 is 15 residues long. Germline CDR1 and CDR2: SGHAT and FQNNGV. The ends lost 5 bases at V and 5 bases at J; junction bases unmatched: 7. The CDR3 DNA sequence: TGTGCCAGCAGCCTCGGGGACAGGGGGGCGGAGACCCAGTACTTC. Encoded protein: CASSLGDRGAETQYF.